The 18 T cell receptor beta chains listed next were all sequenced from one sample in a study of shared clonotypes between healthy human individuals (dated by TCRdb to 2018 to 2021). The protocol used for the library was the immunoSEQ multiplex PCR assay. Drawn from immuneACCESS, this table holds only the in-frame rearrangements with V and J called that TCRdb kept. Clones are partly lost; checked studies trace under half to an unresolved V gene and leave the rest unexplained. The sample contains 650,000 to 800,000 clones, over 60% of them found a single time. The ten largest clones represent approximately 1.8% of the sample. The sample comprised memory CD4+ T cells sorted from blood. Sample cell subset or site, as interpreted from the label and publication: CD45RA-negative fraction. These receptors originate from a woman aged 25 to 39 in good health.

The gene calls are TRBV19 and TRBJ2-5; D is undetermined. The CDR3 spans 13 residues. V lost 4 bases, J lost 5 bases, and 11 bases lay in between. Germline CDR1 reads LNHDA; CDR2 reads SQIVND (reference sequence). CDR3 in amino acids: CASSNQHLETQYF. DNA for the CDR3: TGTGCCAGTAGTAACCAGCATCTCGAGACCCAGTACTTC.

The chain has TRBV7-9 and TRBJ1-5; possibly TRBD1 for D (5 bases). CDR3 length equals 13 residues. With 5 bases removed from V and 9 bases from J, the gap between germline ends came to 14 bases. Germline V gene lookup returns CDR1 SEHNR and CDR2 FQNEAQ (reference sequence). In nucleotides, the CDR3 is TGTGCCAGCAGCCCCGGGGGGTTCGGGCCCCAGCATTTT. Translated: CASSPGGFGPQHF.

As DNA, the CDR3 is TGCGCCAGCAGCCAAGTTGGCTTGGGGACTAGCGCCTCCTACGAGCAGTACTTC. It codes for CASSQVGLGTSASYEQYF. The rearrangement joins TRBV4-1 to TRBJ2-7; 10 bases line up with TRBD2. The CDR3 sequence is 18 residues long. Germline CDR1 and CDR2: MGHRA and YSYEKL. With V trimmed by 1 base and J by 0 bases, 9 bases remained unmatched.

This clone was recorded once. V is TRBV18 and J is TRBJ1-5; 10 bases match TRBD1. With 4 bases clipped from V and 5 bases from J, the junction kept 2 bases outside the gene matches. CDR3 length: 14 amino acids. Germline CDR1 reads KGHSH; CDR2 reads LQKENI. The CDR3 bases are TGTGCCAGCTCACTAGGGACAGGGGATCAGCCCCAGCATTTT. Amino acids: CASSLGTGDQPQHF.

This clone has more than one count but fewer than ten. The rearrangement links TRBV9 to TRBJ2-1, with D maybe TRBD2 (5 bases). The V gene's germline CDR1 is SGDLS and CDR2 YYNGEE. V was pared by 3 bases and J by 4 bases, with 14 bases between. CDR3 length: 15 amino acids. The CDR3 protein is CASSATPGGYNEQFF. The CDR3 DNA reads TGTGCCAGCAGCGCCACTCCCGGAGGATACAATGAGCAGTTCTTC.

This clone has ten or more counts. The chain combines TRBV7-9 with TRBJ1-1; no reliable D call. Germline assignment: CDR1 SEHNR and CDR2 FQNEAQ (reference sequence). Trimming took off 5 bases at V and 3 bases at J, with 7 bases between the two ends. The CDR3 has 12 amino acids. The CDR3: CASSQRDTEAFF. CDR3 coding DNA: TGTGCCAGCAGCCAAAGGGACACTGAAGCTTTCTTT.

This chain uses TRBV5-1 with TRBJ2-3; possible D gene TRBD1, 5 bases. Germline CDR1 SGHRS, CDR2 YFSETQ. Trimming left V 0 bases short and J 4 bases short, with 9 bases between. This CDR3 has 14 amino acids. The CDR3 DNA reads TGCGCCAGCAGCTTGGACAGGCCTCCAGATACGCAGTATTTT. Translated: CASSLDRPPDTQYF.

The gene calls are TRBV7-2 and TRBJ2-5; 9 bases fit TRBD2. The germline CDR1 and CDR2 sequences are SGHTA and FQGNSA. The CDR3 sequence is 11 residues long. V shed 4 bases and J 13 bases; nucleotides not matched to a gene: 4. The CDR3: CASSSSGRPYF. The CDR3 nucleotides read TGTGCCAGCAGCTCCAGCGGGAGGCCGTACTTC.

This sequence joins TRBV5-8 and TRBJ2-7; D possibly corresponds to TRBD2 (6 bases). The germline V and J ends were trimmed by 10 bases and 7 bases, with 21 bases remaining between them. This CDR3 region has 13 residues. Germline loops: CDR1 SGHTS, CDR2 YDEGEE. The CDR3, as DNA: TGTGCCCGTATCGCCCTAGCGTCGGGGGAGCAGTACTTC. It is translated as CARIALASGEQYF.

The chain links TRBV1 to TRBJ2-1; the table assigns TRBD2, which was not confirmed against the DNA. TRBV1 is a documented pseudogene. The CDR3 contains 16 residues. CDR3 in amino acids: CTSSQSSCLSYNEQFF. CDR3 nucleotide sequence: TGCACCAGCAGCCAATCTTCCTGTCTCTCCTACAATGAGCAGTTCTTC.

This sequence joins TRBV11-2 and TRBJ2-2; TRBD1 matches 8 bases. This CDR3 is 14 amino acids long. Looked up from germline, CDR1 is SGHAT and CDR2 is FQNNGV. V shed 3 bases and J 6 bases; nucleotides not matched to a gene: 3. The CDR3, as DNA: TGTGCCAGCAGCTTCCAGGGGGCGTCCGGGGAGCTGTTTTTT. Translated: CASSFQGASGELFF.

The CDR3 nucleotides read TGCGCCAGCAGCCAACGGACTACTCCGAACACAGATACGCAGTATTTT. It encodes CASSQRTTPNTDTQYF. The rearrangement links TRBV4-1 to TRBJ2-3; weak D call: TRBD2 (6 bases). Germline CDR1 reads MGHRA; CDR2 reads YSYEKL. The CDR3 covers 16 residues. Trimming cost V 2 bases and J 2 bases, with 14 bases left between them.

The chain links TRBV19 to TRBJ2-3; D is perhaps TRBD2 (6 bases). V lost 3 bases and J lost 3, with 19 bases in between. This CDR3 contains 17 residues. From germline, CDR1 is LNHDA and CDR2 SQIVND (reference sequence). The CDR3 spells CASSIGLAGLGTDTQYF. CDR3 in DNA: TGTGCCAGTAGTATTGGTCTTGCGGGACTGGGGACAGATACGCAGTATTTT.

V is TRBV2 and J is TRBJ2-7, with TRBD1 identical over 9 bases. Germline trimming cut 10 bases from V and 5 bases from J; bases unmatched to any gene: 9. The CDR3 spans 13 residues. Per germline, CDR1 SNHLY and CDR2 FYNNEI. CDR3 sequence: CANSRDRVHEQYF. The CDR3 coding sequence is TGTGCCAACAGCCGGGACAGGGTCCACGAGCAGTACTTC.

This clone was observed a few times. The chain links TRBV5-1 to TRBJ2-3, with 7 bases fitting TRBD2. The germline V gene has CDR1 SGHRS and CDR2 YFSETQ. The junction had 1 base not matched to a gene; V was cut back by 7 bases and J by 2 bases. This CDR3 is 12 amino acids long. The CDR3 DNA reads TGCGCCAGCGCGGGGGACACAGATACGCAGTATTTT. This translates into CASAGDTDTQYF. The complete variable domain, with remaining parts taken from reference TRBV5-1 and TRBJ2-3, reads KAGVTQTPRYLIKTRGQQVTLSCSPISGHRSVSWYQQTPGQGLQFLFEYFSETQRNKGNFPGRFSGRQFSNSRSEMNVSTLELGDSALYLCASAGDTDTQYFGPGTRLTVL.

This chain links TRBV10-3 with TRBJ2-2; 9 positions agree with TRBD2. Germline values: CDR1 ENHRY, CDR2 SYGVKD. V shed 4 bases, J shed 3 bases, and the junction held 3 bases outside the gene matches. The CDR3 has 15 amino acids. For the CDR3, the DNA is TGTGCCATCAGTGGTGGCGGGAGGGACACCGGGGAGCTGTTTTTT. Translated, it gives CAISGGGRDTGELFF.

The chain combines TRBV6-1 with TRBJ1-1, with 8 positions matching TRBD1. The CDR3 covers 14 residues. With 7 bases clipped from V and 3 bases from J, the junction kept 7 bases outside the gene matches. CDR1 and CDR2 (germline): MNHNS, SASEGT. This CDR3 is CASNTDRAHTEAFF. The CDR3 region has the DNA TGTGCCAGCAATACGGACAGGGCCCACACTGAAGCTTTCTTT.

The V and J genes are TRBV6-1 and TRBJ1-5, with 7 bases that match TRBD1. Germline CDR1 and CDR2: MNHNS and SASEGT. This CDR3 spans 14 amino acids. J was trimmed by 6 bases and V by 3 bases; bases with no gene match: 5. The CDR3 region has the DNA TGTGCCAGCAGTGATAAGGGGGCTAGTCAGCCCCAGCATTTT. Its translation is CASSDKGASQPQHF.